Below, 26 T cell receptor beta chains from the same sample are listed, as sequenced in a study of identical twins. TCRdb itself ran the 5' RACE reads through MiXCR, one entry per CDR3 protein. The sample has about 450,000 distinct CDR3 sequences; about a fifth are singletons. The sequenced sample consisted of naive T cells sorted from blood. The receptors originated from a man aged 50-59 years in good health.

In this sample, this clonotype turned up a few times. This rearrangement joins TRBV5-5 to TRBJ2-7; unclear D gene. The CDR3 is 13 residues long. The V gene's germline CDR1 is SGHKS and CDR2 YYEKEE (reference sequence). V was shortened by 2 bases and J by 0 bases, with 6 bases between the two germline ends. In DNA, the CDR3 is TGTGCCAGCAGCTTCCTCACCTCCTACGAGCAGTACTTC. Amino acids: CASSFLTSYEQYF.

As DNA, the CDR3 is TGTGCCAGCAGTTACCGAACCGGTGAGGCCTACGAGCAGTACTTC. Translated, it gives CASSYRTGEAYEQYF. This chain links TRBV6-5 with TRBJ2-7; the D is unclear. Germline loops: CDR1 MNHEY, CDR2 SVGAGI. The CDR3 totals 15 residues. V was shortened by 2 bases and J by 2 bases, with 13 bases between the two germline ends.

The genes are TRBV5-1 and TRBJ2-2; D might be TRBD1 (5 bases). This CDR3 region has 16 residues. V shed 6 bases and J shed 0 bases, with 15 bases lying between them. Germline CDR1 and CDR2: SGHRS and YFSETQ. The CDR3 spells CASIKGDSSNTGELFF. The CDR3 bases are TGCGCCAGCATAAAAGGAGACAGCTCGAACACCGGGGAGCTGTTTTTT.

This clonotype was detected a few times. The V call is TRBV20-1, the J call TRBJ2-3; 9 bases match TRBD2. CDR1 and CDR2 (germline): DFQATT, SNEGSKA (reference sequence). The CDR3 spans 15 residues. The J segment lost 8 bases and the V segment lost 6 bases, leaving 15 bases of the junction unmatched. The CDR3 nucleotides are TGCAGTGCCATGAGGGGTAGCGGGAGCAGTGGTACGCAGTATTTT. It codes for CSAMRGSGSSGTQYF.

This chain connects TRBV9 to TRBJ2-1; 8 bases are shared with TRBD2. The J segment lost 5 bases and the V segment lost 0 bases, leaving 1 base of the junction unmatched. The CDR3 runs to 14 residues. The germline V gene has CDR1 SGDLS and CDR2 YYNGEE. DNA for the CDR3: TGTGCCAGCAGCGTAGTACTAGCGGACAATGAGCAGTTCTTC. Translating it yields CASSVVLADNEQFF.

A note on this clonotype: One base away lies a much larger clone, so this may be a sequencing read error. The V gene is TRBV5-1, the J gene TRBJ2-7, with D possibly matching TRBD1 (5 bases). CDR1 is SGHRS and CDR2 is YFSETQ in the germline V gene. The CDR3 length is 13 residues. V lost 6 bases and J 0 bases, leaving 10 bases between the germline ends. CDR3 DNA: TGCGCCAGCACTGAGACAGCCTCCTACGAGCAGTACTTC. This encodes CASTETASYEQYF. Based on the CDR3 plus reference TRBV5-1 and TRBJ2-7, the full variable domain is KAGVTQTPRYLIKTRGQQVTLSCSPISGHRSVSWYQQTPGQGLQFLFEYFSETQRNKGNFPGRFSGRQFSNSRSEMNVSTLELGDSALYLCASTETASYEQYFGPGTRLTVT.

The J gene is TRBJ2-3, the V gene TRBV20-1, with TRBD2 matching 7 bases. Trimming cost V 0 bases and J 7 bases; bases outside gene matches: 13. CDR1 is DFQATT and CDR2 is SNEGSKA in the germline V gene (reference sequence). The CDR3 is 16 residues long. CDR3 sequence (DNA): TGCAGTGCTAGAGATCTATCGGCGGGAGACGGAAATACGCAGTATTTT. It codes for CSARDLSAGDGNTQYF.

This clonotype appeared a few times. The chain recombines TRBV7-8 with TRBJ2-1, with unresolved D. The V end was cut by 1 base, the J end by 4 bases, with 11 bases between. This CDR3 comprises 15 residues. Per the germline V gene, CDR1 is SGHVS and CDR2 is FQNEAQ. The CDR3 bases are TGTGCCAGCAGCTTAGGTTCGACGGTTTACAATGAGCAGTTCTTC. Translation: CASSLGSTVYNEQFF.

This clonotype was found many times. The chain joins TRBV29-1 to TRBJ2-5, with TRBD2 identical over 8 bases. This CDR3 has 14 residues. Germline values: CDR1 SQVTM, CDR2 ANQGSEA. V lost 2 bases to trimming and J lost 5 bases; unmatched junction nucleotides: 7. DNA of the CDR3: TGCAGCGTTGAAAAGCGGGAGTTCTGGGAGACCCAGTACTTC. Encoded protein: CSVEKREFWETQYF.

The V gene is TRBV5-1, the J gene TRBJ2-5, with 7 positions matching TRBD1. Germline CDR1 is SGHRS and CDR2 is YFSETQ. The CDR3 has 14 amino acids. Trimming took 4 bases from V and 3 from J; bases not matched to a gene: 6. CDR3 loop: CASSNGTAKETQYF. In DNA, the CDR3 is TGCGCCAGCAGCAACGGGACAGCAAAAGAGACCCAGTACTTC.

This clonotype was recorded many times. The rearrangement links TRBV28 to TRBJ2-1; 9 bases fit TRBD2. This CDR3 has 18 amino acids. CDR1 and CDR2 from the germline V gene are MDHEN and SYDVKM. After removal of 3 bases from V and 3 bases from J, the junction contained 12 bases not matched to a gene. The CDR3 DNA sequence: TGTGCCAGCAGTTTCAAGGCAGGGCGGGAGGGCATCTACAATGAGCAGTTCTTC. Protein product: CASSFKAGREGIYNEQFF.

This clonotype occurred a few times. The J gene is TRBJ2-2, the V gene TRBV24-1; 11 bases are shared with TRBD1. V shed 8 bases and J 6 bases; nucleotides not matched to a gene: 10. There are 16 residues in the CDR3. Germline V gene data show CDR1 as KGHDR and CDR2 as SFDVKD. Here the CDR3 DNA reads TGTGCCACCACTAAGCAGGGACAGGGGGACGCCGGGGAGCTGTTTTTT. Its translation: CATTKQGQGDAGELFF.

This clonotype was seen many times. The chain is built from TRBV4-1 and TRBJ1-5, with D maybe TRBD1 (5 bases). The germline CDR1 and CDR2 sequences are MGHRA and YSYEKL. The CDR3 loop spans 15 amino acids. Deletions cut 1 base from V and 7 bases from J, with 14 bases between. The CDR3, as DNA: TGCGCCAGCAGCCAAGTAGGAAGGGGTGGACAGCCCCAGCATTTT. Translating it yields CASSQVGRGGQPQHF.

This clonotype was found many times. This chain links TRBV20-1 with TRBJ1-1; D uncertain. The germline gives CDR1 DFQATT, CDR2 SNEGSKA (reference sequence). Trimming took off 0 bases at V and 5 bases at J, with 7 bases between the two ends. This CDR3 is built from 12 residues. The CDR3 DNA sequence: TGCAGTGCTAGAGAGGGAGGGACTGAAGCTTTCTTT. This translates into CSAREGGTEAFF.

This clonotype was recorded a few times. The chain is built from TRBV20-1 and TRBJ2-7; D perhaps matches TRBD2 (6 bases). CDR3 length: 12 amino acids. Germline V CDR1 and CDR2: DFQATT, SNEGSKA (reference sequence). V was shortened by 1 base and J by 7 bases, with 11 bases between the two germline ends. The CDR3 region is CSARVGTLEQYF. Written as DNA, the CDR3 is TGCAGTGCTAGAGTTGGGACTTTGGAGCAGTACTTC.

The chain has TRBV24-1 and TRBJ2-3; 11 bases are a match to TRBD2. Germline lookup yields CDR1 KGHDR and CDR2 SFDVKD. Losses at the gene ends were 4 bases for V and 4 bases for J; bases not matched to a gene: 12. The CDR3 length is 18 residues. The CDR3 is CATSDDRTSGRRADTQYF. The CDR3, as DNA: TGTGCCACCAGTGACGATAGAACTAGCGGGAGAAGGGCAGATACGCAGTATTTT.

This clonotype occurred many times. This chain connects TRBV24-1 to TRBJ1-4; 7 bases line up with TRBD1. The V segment lost 4 bases and the J segment 8 bases; nucleotides outside the gene matches: 6. CDR3 length: 14 amino acids. The germline gives CDR1 KGHDR, CDR2 SFDVKD. The CDR3 DNA sequence: TGTGCCACCAGTGAAGGGACAGCAAGAGAAAAACTGTTTTTT. Protein: CATSEGTAREKLFF.

This chain joins TRBV5-1 and TRBJ1-2, with 9 bases aligning to TRBD1. The V gene end was trimmed by 8 bases and the J gene end by 8 bases; junction bases not matched to a gene: 4. The CDR3 sequence is 11 residues long. Germline V gene data show CDR1 as SGHRS and CDR2 as YFSETQ. CDR3 loop: CASGTGKGYTF. DNA of the CDR3: TGCGCCAGTGGGACAGGGAAGGGCTACACCTTC. Full variable domain (remainder filled in from reference TRBV5-1 and TRBJ1-2): KAGVTQTPRYLIKTRGQQVTLSCSPISGHRSVSWYQQTPGQGLQFLFEYFSETQRNKGNFPGRFSGRQFSNSRSEMNVSTLELGDSALYLCASGTGKGYTFGSGTRLTVV.

There are many counts of this clonotype. V and J are TRBV12-3 or TRBV12-4 and TRBJ2-7; 7 bases fit TRBD2. The length of the CDR3 is 13 residues. The ends lost 4 bases at V and 6 bases at J; junction bases unmatched: 6. The CDR3 sequence: CASSWTSLGEQYF. The CDR3 region has the DNA TGTGCCAGCAGTTGGACTAGTTTAGGCGAGCAGTACTTC.

CDR3 sequence (DNA): TGTGCCAGCAGCTTAGTTGGAGCGGCCTACGAGCAGTACTTC. Protein: CASSLVGAAYEQYF. This chain connects TRBV7-2 to TRBJ2-7; maybe TRBD2 (5 bases). Trimming stripped 1 base from V and 2 bases from J, with 9 bases between. Germline CDR1 and CDR2: SGHTA and FQGNSA. This CDR3 contains 14 residues.

The chain is built from TRBV6-6 and TRBJ2-5, with D perhaps matching TRBD2 (5 bases). Germline CDR1 is MNHNY and CDR2 is SVGAGI (reference sequence). The CDR3 is 11 amino acids. Trimming took 8 bases from V and 2 from J, leaving 6 bases between them. The CDR3 protein is CASQRQETQYF. The CDR3 region has the DNA TGTGCCAGCCAGCGGCAAGAGACCCAGTACTTC.

The chain is built from TRBV3-1 and TRBJ1-1, with a weak D call TRBD1 (6 bases). CDR1 and CDR2 from the germline V gene are LGHDT and YNNKEL (reference sequence). CDR3 length equals 15 residues. Trimming removed 4 bases from V and 1 base from J, with 13 bases in between. CDR3 in amino acids: CASSLEDRTNTEAFF. In nucleotides, the CDR3 is TGTGCCAGCAGCCTCGAGGACAGAACGAACACTGAAGCTTTCTTT.

This clonotype turned up a few times. The V call is TRBV29-1, the J call TRBJ2-1; 8 nucleotides agree with TRBD2. The V and J ends lost 4 bases and 3 bases, in that order; junction bases with no gene match: 11. This CDR3 has 16 residues. Germline values: CDR1 SQVTM, CDR2 ANQGSEA. The CDR3 sequence: CSVGTWLAGNYNEQFF. Written as DNA, the CDR3 is TGCAGCGTTGGGACTTGGCTAGCGGGTAACTACAATGAGCAGTTCTTC.

This clonotype has only a few counts. The chain employs TRBV5-1 and TRBJ2-5; D unresolved. V gave up 2 bases and J gave up 3 bases, with 8 bases separating them. CDR1 is SGHRS and CDR2 is YFSETQ in the germline V gene. This CDR3 is built from 13 residues. The CDR3: CASSFGSKETQYF. The CDR3 region has the DNA TGCGCCAGCAGCTTCGGATCGAAAGAGACCCAGTACTTC.

The chain is built from TRBV4-1 and TRBJ1-1; 9 bases are a match to TRBD1. Germline CDR1 and CDR2: MGHRA and YSYEKL. V gave up 3 bases and J gave up 6 bases; unmatched junction bases: 8. This CDR3 has 15 amino acids. This chain's CDR3 is CASSHGQGLASEAFF. CDR3 bases: TGCGCCAGCAGCCACGGACAGGGGCTTGCGTCTGAAGCTTTCTTT.

The V call is TRBV20-1, the J call TRBJ2-7; 9 nucleotides align to TRBD2. CDR3 length: 14 amino acids. Trimming cost V 1 base and J 6 bases; bases outside gene matches: 7. Looked up from germline, CDR1 is DFQATT and CDR2 is SNEGSKA (reference sequence). The CDR3 spells CSARAGTSFGEQYF. The CDR3 region has the DNA TGCAGTGCTAGAGCCGGGACTAGCTTCGGCGAGCAGTACTTC.